The 8 T cell receptor beta chains below all came from one sample that was sequenced in a study of blood T cell repertoires in COVID-19 (dated by TCRdb to the early 2020s). Libraries were constructed by the immunoSEQ multiplex PCR assay. TCRdb limited this immuneACCESS table to in-frame rearrangements with V and J called. A share of clones is missing; checked studies link under half to unresolved V genes, and the rest is unexplained. Here the sample has 60,000 to 70,000 clones; nearly 85% occur a single time. The ten largest clones represent over 40% of the sample. Source material: peripheral blood. All receptors come from a human donor in a cohort sampled during active COVID-19.

The chain recombines TRBV9 with TRBJ2-2; 8 bases line up with TRBD1. CDR3 length: 16 amino acids. CDR1 SGDLS and CDR2 YYNGEE come from the germline V gene. V shed 4 bases and J 2 bases; nucleotides not matched to a gene: 7. The CDR3 nucleotides read TGTGCCAGCAGCACCCGGACAGGGAGAAACACCGGGGAGCTGTTTTTT. Amino acids: CASSTRTGRNTGELFF.

Comments on this clone: Different DNA sequences within this sample yield the same CDR3. The J gene is TRBJ2-1, the V gene TRBV18; 9 bases are a match to TRBD1. Trimming cost V 3 bases and J 7 bases; bases outside gene matches: 1. This CDR3 contains 13 residues. The germline gives CDR1 KGHSH, CDR2 LQKENI. CDR3 sequence (DNA): TGTGCCAGCTCACCCGGACAGGGGAATGAGCAGTTCTTC. The encoded protein is CASSPGQGNEQFF.

Regarding this clone: The sample has other DNA sequences that encode this CDR3 too. The chain employs TRBV18 and TRBJ2-7; 12 bases line up with TRBD1. CDR3 length equals 15 residues. Germline V lookup: CDR1 KGHSH, CDR2 LQKENI. V dropped 0 bases and J dropped 4; count of bases not matched to a gene: 1. CDR3 sequence: CASSPPGQGAYEQYF. Here the CDR3 DNA reads TGTGCCAGCTCACCACCGGGACAGGGGGCTTACGAGCAGTACTTC. Filled out from reference TRBV18 and TRBJ2-7, the complete variable domain reads NAGVMQNPRHLVRRRGQEARLRCSPMKGHSHVYWYRQLPEEGLKFMVYLQKENIIDESGMPKERFSAEFPKEGPSILRIQQVVRGDSAAYFCASSPPGQGAYEQYFGPGTRLTVT.

The J gene is TRBJ2-7, the V gene TRBV19; 8 nucleotides line up with TRBD1. Trimming cost V 3 bases and J 4 bases; bases outside gene matches: 5. This CDR3 is built from 14 residues. Germline V gene data show CDR1 as LNHDA and CDR2 as SQIVND (reference sequence). The CDR3 is CASSIGTGTYEQYF. DNA for the CDR3: TGTGCCAGTAGTATTGGGACAGGCACGTACGAGCAGTACTTC.

The chain employs TRBV19 and TRBJ1-5; no firm D call. The CDR3 is made up of 14 amino acids. Germline V gene lookup returns CDR1 LNHDA and CDR2 SQIVND (reference sequence). With 6 bases removed from V and 0 bases from J, the gap between germline ends came to 9 bases. The CDR3 sequence is CASSQDYSNQPQHF. For the CDR3, the DNA is TGTGCCAGTAGCCAAGACTATAGCAATCAGCCCCAGCATTTT.

The J gene is TRBJ2-3, the V gene TRBV30, with D uncertain. The CDR3 spans 16 residues. CDR1 is GTSNPN and CDR2 is SVGIG in the germline V gene (reference sequence). The V gene lost 3 bases and the J gene lost 0 bases, with 16 bases spanning the gap. CDR3 sequence: CAWSAPGSPSTDTQYF. DNA of the CDR3: TGTGCCTGGAGCGCTCCAGGCTCGCCTAGCACAGATACGCAGTATTTT. The full variable domain, rest sourced from reference TRBV30 and TRBJ2-3, is SQTIHQWPATLVQPVGSPLSLECTVEGTSNPNLYWYRQAAGRGLQLLFYSVGIGQISSEVPQNLSASRPQDRQFILSSKKLLLSDSGFYLCAWSAPGSPSTDTQYFGPGTRLTVL.

There are a few counts of this clone. The V and J genes are TRBV27 and TRBJ2-7; 8 bases fit TRBD1. The CDR3 consists of 15 residues. Germline V gene lookup returns CDR1 MNHEY and CDR2 SMNVEV (reference sequence). V was clipped by 3 bases and J by 4 bases; unmatched bases: 8. CDR3 DNA sequence: TGTGCCAGCAGTTTTCTTGACAGGGGACCTTACGAGCAGTACTTC. It yields the protein CASSFLDRGPYEQYF.

The chain has TRBV9 and TRBJ2-1; tentative D call: TRBD1 (5 bases). This CDR3 spans 15 amino acids. CDR1 and CDR2 from the germline V gene are SGDLS and YYNGEE. V lost 7 bases and J lost 8, with 22 bases in between. The CDR3 is CASAVQDRVGDEQFF. CDR3 DNA sequence: TGTGCCAGCGCAGTACAGGACCGCGTCGGCGATGAGCAGTTCTTC. Full variable domain (remainder filled in from reference TRBV9 and TRBJ2-1): DSGVTQTPKHLITATGQRVTLRCSPRSGDLSVYWYQQSLDQGLQFLIQYYNGEERAKGNILERFSAQQFPDLHSELNLSSLELGDSALYFCASAVQDRVGDEQFFGPGTRLTVL.